The rows below give T cell receptor beta chains drawn from one sample of a study of early stage breast cancer tumors. This table comes from immunoSEQ multiplex PCR, and its TCRdb copy is limited to in-frame clones, with some not included. Of 25,000 to 30,000 clones listed, about four fifths are singletons. Sequences were obtained from blood. Receptor source: a person between 50 and 60 years old with breast cancer. The CDR3 runs from the conserved cysteine through the conserved F or W. D genes are given only for firm matches. Clone size is stated in some rows and not others, as once, few, many or a class when expanded.

-,TRBJ2-3,-,TRBV10-1,CASSQSTSTDTQYF,TGCGCCAGCAGTCAGAGTACTAGCACAGATACGCAGTATTTT
TRBD1,TRBJ1-2,-,TRBV5-5,CASSLGDRGSYTF,TGTGCCAGCAGCTTGGGGGACAGGGGGAGCTACACCTTC
-,TRBJ2-3,few,TRBV12-5,CASGTTLTDTQYF,TGTGCTAGTGGTACAACTCTTACAGATACGCAGTATTTT
-,TRBJ2-7,-,TRBV28,CASTLTGEQYF,TGTGCCAGCACCCTCACAGGGGAGCAGTACTTC
-,TRBJ2-1,once,TRBV5-1,CASAPDTGTSYNEQFF,TGCGCCAGTGCCCCCGATACAGGTACTTCCTACAATGAGCAGTTCTTC
-,TRBJ2-6,-,TRBV7-8,CASSLVAGANVLTF,TGTGCCAGCAGCTTAGTTGCTGGGGCCAACGTCCTGACTTTC
-,TRBJ2-7,-,TRBV5-1,CASSSTSGGAAYEQYF,TGCGCCAGCAGCTCCACTTCAGGGGGGGCCGCCTACGAGCAGTACTTC
-,TRBJ2-7,-,TRBV7-2,CASSPSMISYEQYF,TGTGCCAGCAGCCCCTCGATGATATCCTACGAGCAGTACTTC
TRBD2,TRBJ2-2,-,TRBV10-1,CASSEGLAGFGELFF,TGCGCCAGCAGCGAGGGACTAGCGGGGTTCGGGGAGCTGTTTTTT
TRBD2,TRBJ2-1,once,TRBV5-1,CASSSGTSGTLSSYNEQFF,TGCGCCAGCAGCTCCGGGACTAGCGGGACCCTAAGCTCCTACAATGAGCAGTTCTTC
TRBD1,TRBJ2-2,-,TRBV18,CASSPGTGSSGELFF,TGTGCCAGCTCACCCGGGACAGGGTCGAGCGGGGAGCTGTTTTTT
-,TRBJ1-3,-,TRBV19,CASVGVRSGNTIYF,TGTGCCAGTGTCGGGGTCCGGTCTGGAAACACCATATATTTT
TRBD2,TRBJ2-1,-,TRBV11-2,CASSLITVASGGVTIF,TGTGCCAGCAGCTTAATAACGGTGGCTAGCGGGGGGGTGACGATCTTC
TRBD2,TRBJ2-7,-,TRBV18,CASSKTSGGAHVYEQYF,TGTGCCAGCTCGAAGACTAGCGGGGGGGCCCACGTCTACGAGCAGTACTTC
-,TRBJ2-7,-,TRBV21-1,CASSNRGDIPSYEQYF,TGTGCCAGCAGCAACAGGGGCGACATCCCATCCTACGAGCAGTACTTC
-,TRBJ2-2,-,TRBV7-3,CASSRGLTGELFF,TGTGCCAGCAGTCGGGGTCTCACCGGGGAGCTGTTTTTT
TRBD1,TRBJ1-5,few,TRBV7-9,CASSLYPTARGGNQPQHF,TGTGCCAGCAGCTTATACCCGACCGCCAGGGGGGGCAATCAGCCCCAGCATTTT
-,TRBJ2-7,-,TRBV4-2,CASSQDPGGAEQYF,TGTGCCAGCAGCCAAGATCCCGGCGGGGCCGAGCAGTACTTC
TRBD2,TRBJ2-3,-,TRBV7-3,CASSSLASSTDTQYF,TGTGCCAGCAGCTCACTAGCGTCTAGCACAGATACGCAGTATTTT
-,TRBJ1-2,once,TRBV29-1,CSVTLGGGKDGYTF,TGCAGCGTGACCCTTGGCGGGGGAAAGGATGGCTACACCTTC
TRBD1,TRBJ2-7,once,TRBV6-1,CASSAMTGVAYEQYF,TGTGCCAGCAGTGCAATGACAGGGGTAGCCTACGAGCAGTACTTC
-,TRBJ2-1,-,TRBV28,CASKVQGGEQFF,TGTGCCAGCAAGGTACAGGGCGGTGAGCAGTTCTTC
TRBD1,TRBJ1-4,-,TRBV5-6,CASSLGNRGRFGEKLFF,TGTGCCAGCAGCTTGGGAAACAGGGGACGTTTCGGTGAAAAACTGTTTTTT
TRBD1,TRBJ2-7,-,TRBV5-4,CASSRDRASYEQYF,TGTGCCAGCAGCCGGGACAGGGCGTCCTACGAGCAGTACTTC
-,TRBJ2-2,-,TRBV2,CASSEEGAGELFF,TGTGCCAGCAGTGAAGAGGGGGCCGGGGAGCTGTTTTTT
-,TRBJ1-1,-,TRBV19,CASSIVWRTQRNTEAFF,TGTGCCAGTAGTATAGTTTGGCGGACACAAAGAAACACTGAAGCTTTCTTT
TRBD2,TRBJ2-7,-,TRBV7-9,CASSSIAGGDEQYF,TGTGCCAGCAGTAGCATAGCGGGAGGGGACGAGCAGTACTTC
-,TRBJ2-3,-,TRBV4-2,CASSQDFPTSSTDTQYF,TGTGCCAGCAGCCAAGATTTCCCCACTTCTAGCACAGATACGCAGTATTTT
-,TRBJ1-4,-,TRBV7-9,CASSRGGGGNEKLFF,TGTGCCAGCAGCCGCGGGGGAGGGGGTAATGAAAAACTGTTTTTT
-,TRBJ2-7,-,TRBV11-2,CASSFLAQGSYEQYF,TGTGCCAGCAGCTTCCTCGCGCAGGGCTCCTACGAGCAGTACTTC
-,TRBJ1-2,-,TRBV9,CASSVFNRGGGYTF,TGTGCCAGCAGCGTGTTCAATAGGGGGGGAGGCTACACCTTC
-,TRBJ2-2,-,TRBV9,CASSVGHLSGENTGELFF,TGTGCCAGCAGCGTAGGTCATCTTAGCGGAGAAAACACCGGGGAGCTGTTTTTT
-,TRBJ2-3,-,TRBV19,CASSLGYTQYF,TGTGCCAGTAGTCTGGGGTACACGCAGTATTTT
-,TRBJ2-5,-,TRBV19,CASSRGAVQETQYF,TGTGCCAGTAGCAGGGGGGCAGTCCAAGAGACCCAGTACTTC
-,TRBJ2-7,-,TRBV2,CASSTGSYEQYF,TGTGCCAGCAGCACAGGCTCCTACGAGCAGTACTTC
-,TRBJ2-3,-,TRBV6-5,CASSYRDQSTDTQYF,TGTGCCAGCAGTTACCGGGACCAGAGCACAGATACGCAGTATTTT
-,TRBJ2-5,few,TRBV6-5,CASSFDTYQETQYF,TGTGCCAGCAGTTTCGACACTTACCAAGAGACCCAGTACTTC
TRBD1,TRBJ1-1,-,TRBV30,CAWSNRGGKQAFF,TGTGCCTGGAGTAACAGGGGTGGTAAACAAGCTTTCTTT
-,TRBJ1-3,-,TRBV4-1,CASSHTRLDSGNTIYF,TGCGCCAGCAGTCACACCCGTTTAGACTCTGGAAACACCATATATTTT
TRBD2,TRBJ2-6,-,TRBV7-9,CASSLASGGSGANVLTF,TGTGCCAGCAGCTTAGCGTCGGGAGGCTCTGGGGCCAACGTCCTGACTTTC
TRBD2,TRBJ2-7,-,TRBV6-5,CASGRGSGEAEQYF,TGTGCCAGCGGCCGGGGTAGCGGGGAAGCCGAGCAGTACTTC
TRBD2,TRBJ2-3,-,TRBV25-1,CASRTSGSTDTQYF,TGTGCCAGCAGGACTAGCGGGAGTACAGATACGCAGTATTTT
TRBD1,TRBJ2-5,-,TRBV29-1,CSVARDRGLGETQYF,TGCAGCGTGGCGCGAGACAGGGGGTTAGGGGAGACCCAGTACTTC
TRBD1,TRBJ2-7,-,TRBV5-5,CASSLGQGASSYEQYF,TGTGCCAGCAGCTTGGGACAGGGGGCGAGCTCCTACGAGCAGTACTTC
-,TRBJ2-3,-,TRBV11-2,CASSLALGVSTDTQYF,TGTGCCAGCAGCTTAGCACTCGGGGTTAGTACAGATACGCAGTATTTT
-,TRBJ1-2,-,TRBV6-1,CASSEGQRLYGYTF,TGTGCCAGCAGTGAAGGACAGAGGCTCTATGGCTACACCTTC
-,TRBJ1-2,-,TRBV11-2,CASSLVIGYGYTF,TGTGCCAGCAGCTTAGTGATCGGCTATGGCTACACCTTC